These T cell receptor beta chains were read from a single sample in a study of beta chain features in type 1 diabetes. The data were produced by immunoSEQ multiplex PCR, yet TCRdb's version contains in-frame clones alone and is incomplete. The sample records hundreds of thousands of clones, around an eighth being singletons. The specimen was naive CD4+ T cells from blood. The source is a man aged 30 to 39 with type 1 diabetes. Each CDR3 is given with its conserved first and last residue. The order of the fields is J gene, D gene, V gene, clone size, CDR3 protein, CDR3 DNA. A D gene is named only where the DNA matches it firmly. Expanded clones are given a class, and other clones once, few, many or no size at all.

TRBJ2-7 TRBD2 TRBV28 . CASSHSPISGRAYYEQYF TGTGCCAGCAGTCACTCCCCTATTAGCGGGAGGGCCTATTACGAGCAGTACTTC
TRBJ2-5 TRBD1 TRBV29-1 few CSVERQGRETQYF TGCAGCGTTGAAAGACAGGGAAGGGAGACCCAGTACTTC
TRBJ2-1 . TRBV30 . CAWSFANAYNEQFF TGTGCCTGGAGCTTTGCGAACGCTTACAATGAGCAGTTCTTC
TRBJ2-7 TRBD2 TRBV7-9 few CASSLGSGSDEQYF TGTGCCAGCAGCTTAGGCAGCGGGAGCGACGAGCAGTACTTC
TRBJ1-5 . TRBV27 few CASSLTGSGNQPQHF TGTGCCAGCAGTTTAACAGGGTCGGGCAATCAGCCCCAGCATTTT
TRBJ2-7 TRBD1 TRBV28 few CASSRDRPYEQYF TGTGCCAGCAGCCGGGACAGACCCTACGAGCAGTACTTC
TRBJ2-7 TRBD1 TRBV28 . CASTPGQAYEQYF TGTGCCAGCACCCCGGGACAGGCCTACGAGCAGTACTTC
TRBJ2-3 . TRBV25-1 . CASSDSRGDTQYF TGTGCCAGCAGTGACAGCCGCGGAGATACGCAGTATTTT
TRBJ1-1 . TRBV10-3 few CAILEGSNTEAFF TGTGCCATTTTAGAGGGCTCGAACACTGAAGCTTTCTTT
TRBJ2-1 TRBD2 TRBV2 . CASTSGLAGGGEQFF TGTGCCAGCACATCGGGACTAGCGGGAGGCGGTGAGCAGTTCTTC
TRBJ2-1 TRBD2 TRBV30 few CAWSGSGSMNNEQFF TGTGCCTGGAGCGGAAGCGGGAGTATGAACAATGAGCAGTTCTTC
TRBJ2-3 . TRBV28 few CASSPRQAKTDTQYF TGTGCCAGCAGCCCCCGACAGGCAAAAACAGATACGCAGTATTTT
TRBJ2-2 . TRBV18 few CASSPSWQGGDTGELFF TGTGCCAGCTCACCTAGCTGGCAGGGTGGCGACACCGGGGAGCTGTTTTTT
TRBJ1-2 TRBD1 TRBV2 . CASRDRATVYGYTF TGTGCCAGCCGGGACAGGGCGACAGTCTATGGCTACACCTTC
TRBJ1-5 . TRBV7-2 few CASSSAPAVPQHF TGTGCCAGCAGCTCGGCACCTGCGGTCCCCCAGCATTTT
TRBJ2-1 TRBD2 TRBV4-3 many CASSQRLAVANEQFF TGCGCCAGCAGCCAACGGCTAGCGGTAGCTAATGAGCAGTTCTTC
TRBJ2-1 . TRBV28 . CASSQRGLPFF TGTGCCAGCAGCCAAAGGGGACTTCCATTCTTC
TRBJ2-3 TRBD1 TRBV12-5 few CASGRGQGRPDTQYF TGTGCTAGTGGCCGAGGACAGGGGAGGCCAGATACGCAGTATTTT
TRBJ2-5 TRBD2 TRBV4-2 . CASSQETSGKETQYF TGTGCCAGCAGCCAGGAGACTAGCGGGAAAGAGACCCAGTACTTC
TRBJ1-4 . TRBV14 . CASSFLTGPNEKLFF TGTGCCAGCAGCTTCCTGACAGGACCAAATGAAAAACTGTTTTTT
TRBJ2-1 . TRBV11-2 . CASSLAPQLTYNEQFF TGTGCCAGCAGCTTAGCGCCACAGCTAACGTACAATGAGCAGTTCTTC
TRBJ1-3 . TRBV30 . CAWGQDSGNTIYF TGTGCCTGGGGTCAGGACTCTGGAAACACCATATATTTT
TRBJ2-3 . TRBV15 few CATSRFTINTQYF TGTGCCACCAGCAGATTCACTATCAATACGCAGTATTTT
TRBJ2-5 TRBD2 TRBV28 few CASSPHSGGETQYF TGTGCCAGCAGTCCCCACAGCGGGGGAGAGACCCAGTACTTC
TRBJ1-1 . TRBV5-1 . CASSLVMNTEAFF TGCGCCAGCAGCTTGGTTATGAACACTGAAGCTTTCTTT
TRBJ2-7 . TRBV6-5 . CASSAGPYEQYF TGTGCCAGCTCTGCGGGCCCCTACGAGCAGTACTTC
TRBJ2-7 . TRBV18 . CASSPAGSHEQYF TGTGCCAGCTCACCGGCGGGGTCCCACGAGCAGTACTTC
TRBJ2-1 . TRBV20-1 . CSASGASQQFF TGCAGTGCTAGTGGGGCCAGTCAGCAGTTCTTC
TRBJ2-1 TRBD2 TRBV29-1 . CSVRSQAGTYNEQFF TGCAGCGTCCGGTCGCAAGCGGGAACCTACAATGAGCAGTTCTTC
TRBJ2-1 . TRBV6-1 few CASWGRGPYNEQFF TGTGCCAGCTGGGGGCGGGGGCCTTACAATGAGCAGTTCTTC
TRBJ2-5 TRBD1 TRBV7-2 few CATTPRQGQLETQYF TGTGCCACTACTCCGCGACAGGGGCAGTTGGAGACCCAGTACTTC
TRBJ1-1 . TRBV27 . CASSLSPRNTEAFF TGTGCCAGCAGTTTATCGCCCAGGAACACTGAAGCTTTCTTT
TRBJ2-7 TRBD2 TRBV30 few CAGGGSQGAYEQYF TGTGCCGGCGGGGGAAGTCAAGGCGCGTACGAGCAGTACTTC
TRBJ1-1 . TRBV4-1 . CASSQESVRAGTEAFF TGCGCCAGCAGCCAAGAAAGTGTGCGGGCTGGGACTGAAGCTTTCTTT
TRBJ1-4 TRBD1 TRBV4-2 . CASSPGQGGEKLFF TGTGCCAGCAGCCCAGGACAGGGTGGCGAAAAACTGTTTTTT
TRBJ2-3 . TRBV7-3 few CASSLGLAGTQYF TGTGCCAGCAGCTTAGGGCTTGCGGGTACGCAGTATTTT
TRBJ2-1 TRBD2 TRBV10-3 few CAISDTSGSGEQFF TGTGCCATCAGTGATACTAGCGGGAGTGGTGAGCAGTTCTTC
TRBJ2-1 TRBD2 TRBV5-1 . CASSSAGSYNEQFF TGCGCCAGCAGCTCAGCGGGATCCTACAATGAGCAGTTCTTC
TRBJ1-2 . TRBV9 few CASSEVVAGFNYGYTF TGTGCCAGCAGCGAGGTCGTCGCGGGATTTAACTATGGCTACACCTTC
TRBJ2-3 TRBD1 TRBV9 . CASGTGLTDTQYF TGTGCCAGCGGGACAGGCCTCACAGATACGCAGTATTTT
TRBJ2-2 . TRBV29-1 . CSASAATMNTGELFF TGCAGCGCCTCGGCCGCCACTATGAACACCGGGGAGCTGTTTTTT
TRBJ2-5 TRBD2 TRBV18 . CASSPQGLGSGGQETQYF TGTGCCAGCTCACCACAAGGACTAGGGTCCGGGGGACAAGAGACCCAGTACTTC